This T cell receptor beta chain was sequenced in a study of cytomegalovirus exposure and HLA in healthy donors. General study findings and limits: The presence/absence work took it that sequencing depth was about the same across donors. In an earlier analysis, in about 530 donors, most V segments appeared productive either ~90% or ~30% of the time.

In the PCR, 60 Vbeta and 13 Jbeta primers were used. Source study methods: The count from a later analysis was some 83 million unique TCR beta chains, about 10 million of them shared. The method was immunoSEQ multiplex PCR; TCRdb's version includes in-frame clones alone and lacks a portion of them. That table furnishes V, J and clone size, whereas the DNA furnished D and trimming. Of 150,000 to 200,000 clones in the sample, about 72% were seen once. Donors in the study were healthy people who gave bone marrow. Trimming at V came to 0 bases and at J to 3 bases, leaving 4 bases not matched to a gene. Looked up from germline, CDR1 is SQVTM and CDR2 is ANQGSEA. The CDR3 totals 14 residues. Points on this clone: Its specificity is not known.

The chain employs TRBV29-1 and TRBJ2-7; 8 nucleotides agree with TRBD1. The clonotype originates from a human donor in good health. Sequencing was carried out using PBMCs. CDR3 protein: CSVEEMTGDYEQYF. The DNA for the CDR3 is TGCAGCGTTGAAGAGATGACAGGGGACTACGAGCAGTACTTC.